Listed here are 28 T cell receptor beta chains from one sample, sequenced in a study of blood T cell repertoires in COVID-19. The table came from immunoSEQ multiplex PCR; TCRdb's copy has only in-frame clones and leaves some out. This repertoire shows tens of thousands of clones, about 80% found once; its top ten account for around two fifths. Sample: peripheral blood. Receptors originate from a man of 80 years or more with acute or convalescent COVID-19.

The CDR3 sequence is CASTQLNEQFF. The CDR3 DNA reads as TGTGCCAGTACCCAATTGAATGAGCAGTTCTTC. The gene calls are TRBV19 and TRBJ2-1; no clear D. CDR1 is LNHDA and CDR2 is SQIVND in the germline V gene (reference sequence). The ends were cut back, 7 bases at V and 7 bases at J, with 8 bases in the middle. The CDR3 has 11 residues. Combining the CDR3 with reference TRBV19 and TRBJ2-1 gives the whole variable domain DGGITQSPKYLFRKEGQNVTLSCEQNLNHDAMYWYRQDPGQGLRLIYYSQIVNDFQKGDIAEGYSVSREKKESFPLTVTSAQKNPTAFYLCASTQLNEQFFGPGTRLTVL.

The V gene is TRBV6-6, the J gene TRBJ1-2, with no clear D. The CDR3 spans 13 residues. Germline V gene lookup returns CDR1 MNHNY and CDR2 SVGAGI (reference sequence). V was cut by 0 bases and J by 5 bases, with 7 bases left in between. The CDR3 bases are TGTGCCAGCAGTTACTCGGGCAGTTATGGCTACACCTTC. Its protein is CASSYSGSYGYTF.

This clone was picked up a small number of times. This rearrangement joins TRBV28 to TRBJ2-1, with D possibly TRBD1 on 5 matching bases. The germline CDR1 and CDR2 sequences are MDHEN and SYDVKM. The CDR3 contains 12 residues. Trimming stripped 6 bases from V and 3 bases from J, with 6 bases between. This chain's CDR3 is CASSDSYNEQFF. Written as DNA, the CDR3 is TGTGCCAGCAGCGACAGCTACAATGAGCAGTTCTTC.

V is TRBV5-1 and J is TRBJ1-2; possibly TRBD1 for D (5 bases). CDR1 SGHRS and CDR2 YFSETQ come from the germline V gene. This CDR3 has 14 residues. V shed 0 bases and J shed 4 bases, with 10 bases lying between them. The CDR3 reads CASSLDGAGYGYTF. CDR3 coding DNA: TGCGCCAGCAGCTTGGATGGGGCCGGCTATGGCTACACCTTC. Together with reference TRBV5-1 and TRBJ1-2, the CDR3 gives the full variable domain: KAGVTQTPRYLIKTRGQQVTLSCSPISGHRSVSWYQQTPGQGLQFLFEYFSETQRNKGNFPGRFSGRQFSNSRSEMNVSTLELGDSALYLCASSLDGAGYGYTFGSGTRLTVV.

This clone was seen a few times. The chain links TRBV5-6 to TRBJ2-2, with 9 nucleotides matching TRBD1. The J segment lost 0 bases and the V segment lost 2 bases, leaving 5 bases of the junction unmatched. The CDR3 length is 17 residues. Germline V gives CDR1 SGHDT, CDR2 YYEEEE. The CDR3 here is CASSFRTGGSNTGELFF. DNA of the CDR3: TGTGCCAGCAGCTTCCGTACAGGGGGCTCGAACACCGGGGAGCTGTTTTTT. Using reference TRBV5-6 and TRBJ2-2 for the parts outside the CDR3, the full variable domain is DAGVTQSPTHLIKTRGQQVTLRCSPKSGHDTVSWYQQALGQGPQFIFQYYEEEERQRGNFPDRFSGHQFPNYSSELNVNALLLGDSALYLCASSFRTGGSNTGELFFGEGSRLTVL.

The V call is TRBV10-1, the J call TRBJ2-7; 7 bases are a match to TRBD1. CDR1 is WNHNN and CDR2 is SYGVQD in the germline V gene (reference sequence). The ends lost 6 bases at V and 0 bases at J; junction bases unmatched: 5. The CDR3 totals 14 residues. The CDR3 spells CASREGQDSYEQYF. In nucleotides, the CDR3 is TGCGCCAGCAGAGAAGGACAGGACTCCTACGAGCAGTACTTC.

The V call is TRBV7-2, the J call TRBJ2-5, with TRBD2 matching 10 bases. CDR3 length equals 15 residues. Germline trimming cut 1 base from V and 6 bases from J; bases unmatched to any gene: 5. The germline V gene encodes CDR1 SGHTA and CDR2 FQGNSA. CDR3 residues: CASSLVAGGGKTQYF. The CDR3 coding sequence is TGTGCCAGCAGCTTAGTAGCGGGGGGTGGGAAGACCCAGTACTTC.

V gene TRBV7-3 combines with J gene TRBJ1-1; 7 nucleotides line up with TRBD1. Germline V gene data show CDR1 as SGHTA and CDR2 as FQGTGA. Trimming cost V 4 bases and J 4 bases; bases outside gene matches: 3. This CDR3 comprises 13 residues. The CDR3 reads CASSSGTVTEAFF. DNA for the CDR3: TGTGCCAGCAGCTCAGGGACAGTCACTGAAGCTTTCTTT. Supplemented by reference TRBV7-3 and TRBJ1-1, the full variable domain reads GAGVSQTPSNKVTEKGKYVELRCDPISGHTALYWYRQSLGQGPEFLIYFQGTGAADDSGLPNDRFFAVRPEGSVSTLKIQRTERGDSAVYLCASSSGTVTEAFFGQGTRLTVV.

With regard to this clone: Germline and junction disagree at one end, which may indicate a read error. The chain links TRBV19 to TRBJ2-1; D gene ambiguous. CDR1 is LNHDA, CDR2 SQIVND, per germline (reference sequence). The CDR3 runs to 10 residues. This chain's CDR3 is CASSGNSRIF. The DNA for the CDR3 is TGTGCCAGTAGCGGCAACTCCAGGATCTTC.

The chain recombines TRBV19 with TRBJ1-1, with TRBD1 as a possible D gene (5 bases). Germline V CDR1 and CDR2: LNHDA, SQIVND (reference sequence). The CDR3 loop spans 13 amino acids. V was trimmed by 10 bases and J by 3 bases, leaving 15 bases between them. The CDR3 nucleotides read TGTGCCACCGGGGGTCTCGAATACACTGAAGCTTTCTTT. The encoded protein is CATGGLEYTEAFF.

The V gene is TRBV27, the J gene TRBJ1-2; 8 nucleotides match TRBD1. The CDR3 loop spans 15 amino acids. J was trimmed by 4 bases and V by 2 bases; bases with no gene match: 6. Germline V lookup: CDR1 MNHEY, CDR2 SMNVEV (reference sequence). The CDR3 here is CASSLRRGPGYGYTF. CDR3 bases: TGTGCCAGCAGTTTACGCAGGGGGCCCGGCTATGGCTACACCTTC.

The CDR3 sequence: CASSQGQVNTEAFF. The CDR3 region has the DNA TGTGCCAGCAGCCAAGGACAAGTGAACACTGAAGCTTTCTTT. V is TRBV14 and J is TRBJ1-1; no firm D call. The V gene's germline CDR1 is SGHDN and CDR2 FVKESK. V was shortened by 1 base and J by 0 bases, with 6 bases between the two germline ends. The CDR3 extends over 14 amino acids.

The chain carries TRBV4-3 and TRBJ2-6, with 13 nucleotides matching TRBD2. The CDR3 runs to 19 residues. CDR1 and CDR2 from the germline V gene are LGHNA and YSLEER. V dropped 4 bases and J dropped 2; count of bases not matched to a gene: 8. The CDR3 protein is CASSRTTSGRIAGANVLTF. DNA of the CDR3: TGCGCCAGCAGCCGTACGACTAGCGGGAGGATTGCTGGGGCCAACGTCCTGACTTTC.

The J gene is TRBJ1-5, the V gene TRBV6-2 or TRBV6-3; D remains unclear. Germline V CDR1 and CDR2: MNHEY, SVGEGT. The CDR3 spans 12 residues. V dropped 3 bases and J dropped 6 bases, with 6 bases sitting between them. The CDR3 protein is CASSYRSQPQHF. In DNA form, the CDR3 reads TGTGCCAGCAGTTATCGCAGTCAGCCCCAGCATTTT.

This sequence joins TRBV28 and TRBJ1-2, with D uncertain. CDR3 length: 13 amino acids. The V gene lost 4 bases and the J gene lost 7 bases, with 13 bases spanning the gap. Germline lookup yields CDR1 MDHEN and CDR2 SYDVKM. The CDR3 loop is CASSSAQVGGYTF. The CDR3 DNA reads as TGTGCCAGCAGTTCAGCCCAGGTTGGTGGCTACACCTTC.

The V and J genes are TRBV5-1 and TRBJ2-1; TRBD1 aligns across 9 bases. V lost 9 bases to trimming and J lost 6 bases; unmatched junction nucleotides: 10. CDR3 length: 14 amino acids. Germline lookup yields CDR1 SGHRS and CDR2 YFSETQ. The CDR3 here is CATQPGQGFNEQFF. CDR3 DNA: TGCGCCACCCAACCTGGACAGGGGTTCAATGAGCAGTTCTTC. Full variable domain (outside the CDR3, taken from reference TRBV5-1 and TRBJ2-1): KAGVTQTPRYLIKTRGQQVTLSCSPISGHRSVSWYQQTPGQGLQFLFEYFSETQRNKGNFPGRFSGRQFSNSRSEMNVSTLELGDSALYLCATQPGQGFNEQFFGPGTRLTVL.

The J gene is TRBJ1-2, the V gene TRBV9; TRBD1 might be the D (5 bases). The CDR3 is made up of 15 amino acids. In germline, CDR1 is SGDLS, CDR2 YYNGEE. V shed 0 bases and J shed 5 bases, with 14 bases lying between them. The CDR3 here is CASSVEVGATYGYTF. CDR3 DNA: TGTGCCAGCAGCGTAGAAGTAGGGGCGACTTATGGCTACACCTTC. Using reference TRBV9 and TRBJ1-2 for the parts outside the CDR3, the full variable domain is DSGVTQTPKHLITATGQRVTLRCSPRSGDLSVYWYQQSLDQGLQFLIQYYNGEERAKGNILERFSAQQFPDLHSELNLSSLELGDSALYFCASSVEVGATYGYTFGSGTRLTVV.

The chain carries TRBV6-5 and TRBJ2-1; 11 bases match TRBD2. V was pared by 4 bases and J by 6 bases, with 8 bases of the junction left unmatched. CDR1 and CDR2 from the germline V gene are MNHEY and SVGAGI. This CDR3 has 16 residues. Here the CDR3 reads CASSSTSGRFGNEQFF. CDR3 sequence (DNA): TGTGCCAGCAGTTCCACTAGCGGGAGATTTGGCAATGAGCAGTTCTTC.

This clone was observed a handful of times. J is TRBJ1-4 and V is TRBV5-5; TRBD1 is a possible D gene (6 bases). Germline V gives CDR1 SGHKS, CDR2 YYEKEE (reference sequence). V was pared by 3 bases and J by 5 bases, with 11 bases between. This CDR3 has 14 amino acids. The DNA of the CDR3 is TGTGCCAGCAGCTGGGGACAAGAAAATGAAAAACTGTTTTTT. This codes for CASSWGQENEKLFF.

The gene calls are TRBV2 and TRBJ1-1; no firm D call. V was trimmed by 1 base and J by 4 bases, leaving 10 bases between them. The germline V gene has CDR1 SNHLY and CDR2 FYNNEI. This CDR3 contains 14 residues. CDR3 region: CASSEGGVGTEAFF. The CDR3 nucleotides read TGTGCCAGCAGTGAAGGGGGAGTTGGCACTGAAGCTTTCTTT.

This clone was seen ten or more times. V gene TRBV27 combines with J gene TRBJ2-3, with TRBD1 matching 7 bases. Germline V gene sequence: CDR1 MNHEY, CDR2 SMNVEV (reference sequence). After removal of 5 bases from V and 4 bases from J, the junction contained 6 bases not matched to a gene. This CDR3 region has 14 residues. The CDR3 nucleotides read TGTGCCAGCAGTCCCCGGACAGGTGCAGATACGCAGTATTTT. This sequence encodes CASSPRTGADTQYF.

CDR3 DNA sequence: TGTGCCAGCAGCCTTCGTTTTCTAGGCACAGATACGCAGTATTTT. This encodes CASSLRFLGTDTQYF. The J gene is TRBJ2-3, the V gene TRBV27, with D unclear. Germline V gene lookup returns CDR1 MNHEY and CDR2 SMNVEV (reference sequence). V was shortened by 6 bases and J by 1 base, with 14 bases between the two germline ends. This CDR3 comprises 15 residues.

Details on this clone: The junction does not match germline at one end; this may be a read error. The chain employs TRBV7-2 and TRBJ2-1, with TRBD2 matching 11 bases. The CDR3 contains 13 residues. Germline CDR1 is SGHTA and CDR2 is FQGNSA. The CDR3 spells CASRLAGGNEQFF. In nucleotides, the CDR3 is TGTGCCAGCAGGTTAGCGGGAGGGAATGAGCAGTTCTTC.

The CDR3 DNA is TGTGCCAGCGGATTGGGGGGGCTGAGGAACACTGAAGCTTTCTTT. It specifies CASGLGGLRNTEAFF. V and J are TRBV6-5 and TRBJ1-1; TRBD1 is a possible D gene (6 bases). The CDR3 totals 15 residues. CDR1 and CDR2 from the germline V gene are MNHEY and SVGAGI. Trimming left V 8 bases short and J 1 base short, with 17 bases between.

The chain has TRBV6-5 and TRBJ1-2; 8 nucleotides align to TRBD1. V lost 9 bases to trimming and J lost 6 bases; unmatched junction nucleotides: 12. From germline, CDR1 is MNHEY and CDR2 SVGAGI. The CDR3 has 14 amino acids. The CDR3 DNA sequence: TGTGCCAGTACGACAGGGGCAGACCTCCATGGCTACACCTTC. It specifies CASTTGADLHGYTF.

The chain combines TRBV10-3 with TRBJ2-1; D unresolved. The CDR3 length is 16 residues. The V and J ends lost 6 bases and 0 bases respectively, with 15 bases between them. Germline V gene sequence: CDR1 ENHRY, CDR2 SYGVKD. This chain's CDR3 is CAISILETRSYNEQFF. CDR3 nucleotide sequence: TGTGCCATCAGCATTCTAGAGACCCGCTCCTACAATGAGCAGTTCTTC.

The chain carries TRBV30 and TRBJ1-3; 7 nucleotides align to TRBD1. The J segment lost 6 bases and the V segment lost 6 bases, leaving 5 bases of the junction unmatched. Germline loops: CDR1 GTSNPN, CDR2 SVGIG (reference sequence). The CDR3 has 12 residues. The CDR3 coding sequence is TGTGCCTGCCGACAGGGACTAAACACCATATATTTT. Its protein product is CACRQGLNTIYF.

The rearrangement links TRBV19 to TRBJ1-5; no clear D gene. Trimming pared 2 bases from V and 2 bases from J, leaving 7 bases between. The CDR3 covers 14 residues. CDR1 and CDR2 (germline): LNHDA, SQIVND (reference sequence). The CDR3 DNA sequence: TGTGCCAGTAGTATAAGTGCGGGCAATCAGCCCCAGCATTTT. Translation gives CASSISAGNQPQHF.